These 32 T cell receptor beta chains came from one sample sequenced in a study of blood T cell repertoires in COVID-19. The protocol was immunoSEQ multiplex PCR, while the TCRdb copy is restricted to in-frame clones and leaves out a portion. Of around 300,000 clones listed, around 86% are singletons. Sample: PBMCs or T cells enriched from blood (not recorded which). These receptors came from a woman aged 35 to 49 who had recovered from COVID-19.

With respect to this clone: Other nucleotide sequences from this sample produce the same CDR3. The J gene is TRBJ1-2, the V gene TRBV4-1; 8 positions match TRBD1. This CDR3 has 15 residues. The germline CDR1 and CDR2 sequences are MGHRA and YSYEKL. The ends lost 4 bases at V and 0 bases at J; junction bases unmatched: 4. CDR3 amino acids: CASSPWTGSNYGYTF. CDR3 DNA sequence: TGCGCCAGCAGCCCTTGGACAGGGTCTAACTATGGCTACACCTTC.

The chain combines TRBV29-1 with TRBJ1-2; D is uncertain. V lost 2 bases to trimming and J lost 8 bases, with 12 bases between them. The CDR3 has 12 residues. Looked up from germline, CDR1 is SQVTM and CDR2 is ANQGSEA. This chain's CDR3 is CSVEPPAEGYTF. The CDR3 DNA sequence: TGCAGCGTTGAACCCCCAGCGGAGGGCTACACCTTC.

The gene calls are TRBV4-1 and TRBJ1-3; no definite D call. The germline gives CDR1 MGHRA, CDR2 YSYEKL. CDR3 length: 14 amino acids. Trimming took 3 bases from V and 5 from J, leaving 11 bases between them. CDR3 region: CASSHEGGRNTIYF. The CDR3 nucleotides read TGCGCCAGCAGCCATGAGGGTGGTAGAAACACCATATATTTT.

The rearrangement links TRBV5-1 to TRBJ2-5; 7 bases fit TRBD1. The CDR3 is 13 amino acids. CDR1 SGHRS and CDR2 YFSETQ come from the germline V gene. V dropped 3 bases and J dropped 4; count of bases not matched to a gene: 3. This CDR3 reads CASSSTGRETQYF. As DNA, the CDR3 is TGCGCCAGCAGCTCGACAGGGCGAGAGACCCAGTACTTC.

This rearrangement joins TRBV9 to TRBJ2-5; 10 bases align to TRBD1. This CDR3 has 17 amino acids. The ends lost 2 bases at V and 4 bases at J; junction bases unmatched: 11. Germline CDR1 SGDLS, CDR2 YYNGEE. DNA for the CDR3: TGTGCCAGCAGCGTGAGGGGAGACAGGGGGCTAGGAGAGACCCAGTACTTC. This sequence encodes CASSVRGDRGLGETQYF.

The V call is TRBV4-2, the J call TRBJ1-6, with TRBD1 identical over 10 bases. The V and J ends lost 3 bases and 5 bases, in that order; junction bases with no gene match: 16. The length of the CDR3 is 20 residues. Germline values: CDR1 LGHNA, CDR2 YNFKEQ. CDR3 DNA sequence: TGTGCCAGCAGCCAGACAGGGGGCCCTCGTACTCTTACGAATAATTCACCCCTCCACTTT. This encodes CASSQTGGPRTLTNNSPLHF.

The V gene is TRBV30, the J gene TRBJ1-2, with D uncertain. The CDR3 is made up of 12 amino acids. V lost 1 base and J lost 13, with 16 bases in between. Germline CDR1 GTSNPN, CDR2 SVGIG (reference sequence). CDR3 in amino acids: CAWSDARGVPTF. Here the CDR3 DNA reads TGTGCCTGGAGTGACGCCCGGGGAGTTCCCACCTTC. Combining the CDR3 with reference TRBV30 and TRBJ1-2 gives the whole variable domain SQTIHQWPATLVQPVGSPLSLECTVEGTSNPNLYWYRQAAGRGLQLLFYSVGIGQISSEVPQNLSASRPQDRQFILSSKKLLLSDSGFYLCAWSDARGVPTFGSGTRLTVV.

On this clone itself: The germline gene is not matched at one end of the junction; a read error may be the cause. The rearrangement uses TRBV3-1 (or the pseudogene TRBV3-2) and TRBJ1-1; 8 bases fit TRBD1. Germline CDR1 reads LGHDT; CDR2 reads YNNKEL (reference sequence). This CDR3 is 17 amino acids long. The CDR3 DNA reads TGTGCCAGCAGCCAACGGACGAGGCCTTCAACAGGGGGGCAGCGTGTCTTT. This encodes CASSQRTRPSTGGQRVF.

For this clone: Distinct nucleotide sequences in the sample also encode this CDR3. The V and J genes are TRBV10-1 and TRBJ2-3; perhaps TRBD1 as D (5 bases). With 2 bases removed from V and 3 bases from J, the gap between germline ends came to 6 bases. CDR1 is WNHNN, CDR2 SYGVQD, per germline (reference sequence). CDR3 length: 13 amino acids. The DNA for the CDR3 is TGCGCCAGCAGTGAGGCAGGGACAGATACGCAGTATTTT. Protein product: CASSEAGTDTQYF.

The genes are TRBV11-2 and TRBJ2-5, with 10 nucleotides matching TRBD2. CDR1 SGHAT and CDR2 FQNNGV come from the germline V gene. V gave up 3 bases and J gave up 1 base; unmatched junction bases: 2. CDR3 length equals 15 residues. CDR3 in amino acids: CASSFRLAGQETQYF. For the CDR3, the DNA is TGTGCCAGCAGCTTTCGACTAGCGGGCCAAGAGACCCAGTACTTC. Full variable domain (outside the CDR3, taken from reference TRBV11-2 and TRBJ2-5): EAGVAQSPRYKIIEKRQSVAFWCNPISGHATLYWYQQILGQGPKLLIQFQNNGVVDDSQLPKDRFSAERLKGVDSTLKIQPAKLEDSAVYLCASSFRLAGQETQYFGPGTRLLVL.

The rearrangement joins TRBV5-1 to TRBJ1-5; the D is unclear. Trimming stripped 4 bases from V and 2 bases from J, with 7 bases between. CDR1 SGHRS and CDR2 YFSETQ come from the germline V gene. The CDR3 extends over 13 amino acids. The CDR3 DNA follows: TGCGCCAGCAGCCCTCGGGGCAATCAGCCCCAGCATTTT. Residues: CASSPRGNQPQHF.

The CDR3 is CASSPPDRVEYGYTF. The DNA for the CDR3 is TGTGCCAGCAGTCCCCCAGACAGGGTCGAATATGGCTACACCTTC. V usage is TRBV4-2 and J usage is TRBJ1-2; 7 bases are shared with TRBD1. The CDR3 sequence is 15 residues long. With 6 bases clipped from V and 5 bases from J, the junction kept 12 bases outside the gene matches. From germline, CDR1 is LGHNA and CDR2 YNFKEQ.

This chain joins TRBV5-1 and TRBJ2-7, with D possibly being TRBD1 (6 bases). The germline CDR1 and CDR2 sequences are SGHRS and YFSETQ. The CDR3 extends over 13 amino acids. Trimming pared 4 bases from V and 2 bases from J, leaving 10 bases between. The chain's CDR3 is CASSQGSTYEQYF. CDR3 bases: TGCGCCAGCAGCCAGGGGTCGACCTACGAGCAGTACTTC.

The chain employs TRBV11-3 and TRBJ2-1, with D possibly matching TRBD2 (6 bases). The CDR3 extends over 13 amino acids. Germline CDR1 reads SGHNT; CDR2 reads YENEEA. V dropped 3 bases and J dropped 9 bases, with 12 bases sitting between them. The CDR3: CASSFAGTGEQFF. The CDR3 DNA reads as TGTGCCAGCAGCTTCGCGGGAACGGGTGAGCAGTTCTTC.

The rearrangement uses TRBV2 and TRBJ2-7; tentative D call: TRBD1 (6 bases). This CDR3 region has 14 residues. With 4 bases removed from V and 2 bases from J, the gap between germline ends came to 12 bases. Germline CDR1 and CDR2: SNHLY and FYNNEI. The CDR3 bases are TGTGCCAGCAGTGGCAGGGGCACAACCTACGAGCAGTACTTC. Amino acid sequence: CASSGRGTTYEQYF.

The CDR3 DNA sequence: TGTGCCACCAGCAGTACCTCCGGGACAGCTAACTATGGCTACACCTTC. Translating it yields CATSSTSGTANYGYTF. The chain uses TRBV15 and TRBJ1-2; 7 nucleotides align to TRBD1. The junction had 7 bases not matched to a gene; V was cut back by 3 bases and J by 0 bases. The CDR3 contains 16 residues. The germline V gene encodes CDR1 LNHNV and CDR2 YYDKDF (reference sequence). Full variable domain (missing parts from reference TRBV15 and TRBJ1-2): DAMVIQNPRYQVTQFGKPVTLSCSQTLNHNVMYWYQQKSSQAPKLLFHYYDKDFNNEADTPDNFQSRRPNTSFCFLDIRSPGLGDTAMYLCATSSTSGTANYGYTFGSGTRLTVV.

The gene calls are TRBV6-5 and TRBJ1-1, with D possibly TRBD1 on 5 matching bases. CDR3 length: 16 amino acids. The V end was cut by 0 bases, the J end by 0 bases, with 11 bases between. Germline-derived CDR1 and CDR2 are MNHEY and SVGAGI. The CDR3 bases are TGTGCCAGCAGTTACTCGACGCCAGGGATGAACACTGAAGCTTTCTTT. Translated: CASSYSTPGMNTEAFF.

V is TRBV6-5 and J is TRBJ1-5, with D perhaps matching TRBD1 (6 bases). From germline, CDR1 is MNHEY and CDR2 SVGAGI. CDR3 length equals 15 residues. With 4 bases removed from V and 0 bases from J, the gap between germline ends came to 10 bases. The CDR3 bases are TGTGCCAGCAGTTCTAAGGACAGTAGCAATCAGCCCCAGCATTTT. It is translated as CASSSKDSSNQPQHF.

The genes are TRBV6-1 and TRBJ1-5; tentative D call: TRBD1 (6 bases). Germline lookup yields CDR1 MNHNS and CDR2 SASEGT. Trimming took off 2 bases at V and 2 bases at J, with 13 bases between the two ends. CDR3 length equals 16 residues. This CDR3 is CASSELNPGGNQPQHF. CDR3 DNA: TGTGCCAGCAGTGAACTCAACCCAGGGGGCAATCAGCCCCAGCATTTT.

This chain links TRBV6-2 or TRBV6-3 with TRBJ2-2; tentatively, D is TRBD1 (6 bases). This CDR3 has 16 amino acids. Germline CDR1 is MNHEY and CDR2 is SVGEGT. The V end was cut by 5 bases, the J end by 5 bases, with 18 bases between. CDR3 residues: CASSPGQRYRTGELFF. DNA of the CDR3: TGTGCCAGCAGTCCCGGACAGCGCTACCGGACCGGGGAGCTGTTTTTT.

This rearrangement joins TRBV3-1 (or the pseudogene TRBV3-2) to TRBJ2-1; possibly TRBD1 for D (5 bases). The CDR3 is 13 residues long. Germline values: CDR1 LGHDT, CDR2 YNNKEL (reference sequence). V shed 1 base and J shed 4 bases, with 5 bases lying between them. In DNA, the CDR3 is TGTGCCAGCAGCCAAGCAGGGTACAATGAGCAGTTCTTC. Translating gives CASSQAGYNEQFF.

Worth noting for this clone: The same CDR3 is also encoded by other DNA sequences in this sample. This chain's CDR3 is CASRAGETYNEQFF. DNA for the CDR3: TGCGCCAGCAGGGCGGGGGAAACCTACAATGAGCAGTTCTTC. The genes are TRBV5-1 and TRBJ2-1; 7 bases are shared with TRBD2. J gave up 2 bases and V 5 bases, and 4 bases lay outside the gene matches. CDR3 length: 14 amino acids. CDR1 and CDR2 from the germline V gene are SGHRS and YFSETQ.

This rearrangement joins TRBV3-1 (or the pseudogene TRBV3-2) to TRBJ1-4; 9 nucleotides align to TRBD1. V lost 4 bases, J lost 4 bases, and 7 bases stayed unmatched. The CDR3 spans 16 residues. CDR1 LGHDT and CDR2 YNNKEL come from the germline V gene (reference sequence). CDR3 sequence reads: CASSLTGTGSNEKLFF. DNA of the CDR3: TGTGCCAGCAGCCTTACCGGGACAGGGAGTAATGAAAAACTGTTTTTT.

The chain combines TRBV19 with TRBJ2-1; a weak D match, TRBD2 (6 bases). CDR1 and CDR2 from the germline V gene are LNHDA and SQIVND (reference sequence). The CDR3 is 14 residues long. Trimming pared 11 bases from V and 8 bases from J, leaving 22 bases between. CDR3 DNA sequence: TGTGCCGCGAACCGACTAGTCGTCGATCATGAGCAGTTCTTC. Amino acids: CAANRLVVDHEQFF.

This clone was recorded only once. The rearrangement uses TRBV5-6 and TRBJ1-1, with D possibly TRBD1 on 6 matching bases. This CDR3 has 15 residues. V was clipped by 0 bases and J by 1 base, with 10 bases between them. CDR1 and CDR2 (germline): SGHDT, YYEEEE. CDR3 nucleotide sequence: TGTGCCAGCAGCTTGGCCACAGGGAGGAACACTGAAGCTTTCTTT. This gives the protein CASSLATGRNTEAFF. Full variable domain (remainder filled in from reference TRBV5-6 and TRBJ1-1): DAGVTQSPTHLIKTRGQQVTLRCSPKSGHDTVSWYQQALGQGPQFIFQYYEEEERQRGNFPDRFSGHQFPNYSSELNVNALLLGDSALYLCASSLATGRNTEAFFGQGTRLTVV.

The chain combines TRBV24-1 with TRBJ2-1, with D perhaps TRBD2 (6 bases). There are 20 residues in the CDR3. Trimming cost V 2 bases and J 1 base, with 23 bases left between them. Germline loops: CDR1 KGHDR, CDR2 SFDVKD. The CDR3: CATSDSSGKHRDSSYNEQFF. The CDR3 bases are TGTGCCACCAGTGATTCCTCCGGGAAACACCGGGACTCATCCTACAATGAGCAGTTCTTC.

The rearrangement uses TRBV7-2 and TRBJ1-4, with 8 bases aligning to TRBD1. Per germline, CDR1 SGHTA and CDR2 FQGNSA. The V and J ends lost 1 base and 2 bases, in that order; junction bases with no gene match: 6. The CDR3 consists of 17 residues. Here the CDR3 reads CASSLVGRGRTNEKLFF. The CDR3 DNA reads as TGTGCCAGCAGCTTAGTGGGCAGGGGGCGGACTAATGAAAAACTGTTTTTT.

The chain is built from TRBV5-8 and TRBJ2-5, with 7 bases aligning to TRBD2. CDR1 SGHTS and CDR2 YDEGEE come from the germline V gene. The V gene end was trimmed by 1 base and the J gene end by 5 bases; junction bases not matched to a gene: 8. The CDR3 runs to 15 residues. CDR3 coding DNA: TGTGCCAGCAGCTTGTGGGAGGGGAGGATGGAGACCCAGTACTTC. Translation gives CASSLWEGRMETQYF.

V usage is TRBV2 and J usage is TRBJ1-5; D remains ambiguous. V was cut by 3 bases and J by 0 bases, with 12 bases left in between. Per germline, CDR1 SNHLY and CDR2 FYNNEI. The CDR3 runs to 16 residues. The CDR3 reads CASSDGRGGSNQPQHF. In DNA form, the CDR3 reads TGTGCCAGCAGTGACGGGCGGGGAGGTAGCAATCAGCCCCAGCATTTT.

The J gene is TRBJ1-5, the V gene TRBV5-1; D remains ambiguous. This CDR3 comprises 15 residues. Germline-derived CDR1 and CDR2 are SGHRS and YFSETQ. Trimming left V 4 bases short and J 0 bases short, with 11 bases between. The CDR3 nucleotides read TGCGCCAGCAGCGTCGATGGAGATAGCAATCAGCCCCAGCATTTT. This sequence encodes CASSVDGDSNQPQHF.

The V gene is TRBV5-1, the J gene TRBJ2-3, with D possibly TRBD2 on 5 matching bases. V lost 3 bases and J 1 base, leaving 6 bases between the germline ends. The CDR3 extends over 13 amino acids. Germline V gene lookup returns CDR1 SGHRS and CDR2 YFSETQ. Here the CDR3 DNA reads TGCGCCAGCAGCTCCGGGGGCACAGATACGCAGTATTTT. Translating gives CASSSGGTDTQYF.

The V call is TRBV30, the J call TRBJ2-7, with TRBD1 matching 9 bases. J lost 6 bases, V lost 3 bases, and 3 bases had no gene match. The V gene's germline CDR1 is GTSNPN and CDR2 SVGIG (reference sequence). This CDR3 spans 12 amino acids. The chain's CDR3 is CAWRKGQGEQYF. CDR3 in DNA: TGTGCCTGGAGAAAGGGACAGGGCGAGCAGTACTTC. Using reference TRBV30 and TRBJ2-7 for the parts outside the CDR3, the full variable domain is SQTIHQWPATLVQPVGSPLSLECTVEGTSNPNLYWYRQAAGRGLQLLFYSVGIGQISSEVPQNLSASRPQDRQFILSSKKLLLSDSGFYLCAWRKGQGEQYFGPGTRLTVT.